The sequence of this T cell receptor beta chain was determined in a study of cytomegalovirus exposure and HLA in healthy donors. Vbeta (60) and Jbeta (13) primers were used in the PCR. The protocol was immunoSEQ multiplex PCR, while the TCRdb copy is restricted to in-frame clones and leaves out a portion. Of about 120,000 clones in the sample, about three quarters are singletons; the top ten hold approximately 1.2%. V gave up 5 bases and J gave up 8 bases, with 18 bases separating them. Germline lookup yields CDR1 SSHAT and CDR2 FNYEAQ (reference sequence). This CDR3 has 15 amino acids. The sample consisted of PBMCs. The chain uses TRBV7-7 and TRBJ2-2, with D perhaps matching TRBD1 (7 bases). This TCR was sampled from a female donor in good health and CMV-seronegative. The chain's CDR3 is CASSPTSDRAGELFF. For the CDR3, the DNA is TGTGCCAGCAGCCCGACTAGTGACAGGGCTGGGGAGCTGTTTTTT.